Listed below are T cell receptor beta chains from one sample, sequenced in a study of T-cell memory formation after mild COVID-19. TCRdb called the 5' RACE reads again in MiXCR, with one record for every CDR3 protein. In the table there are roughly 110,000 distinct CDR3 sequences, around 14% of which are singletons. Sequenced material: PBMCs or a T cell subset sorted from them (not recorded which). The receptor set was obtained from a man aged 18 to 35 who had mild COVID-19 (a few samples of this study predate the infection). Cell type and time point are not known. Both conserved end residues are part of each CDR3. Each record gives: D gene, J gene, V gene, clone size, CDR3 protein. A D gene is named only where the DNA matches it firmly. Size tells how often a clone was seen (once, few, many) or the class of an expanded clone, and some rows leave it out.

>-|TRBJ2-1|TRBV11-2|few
CASSHPTESSYNEQFF
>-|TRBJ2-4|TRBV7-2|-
CASSLRGPDTLVRKNIQYF
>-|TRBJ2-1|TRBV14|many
CASSPFRGNNEQFF
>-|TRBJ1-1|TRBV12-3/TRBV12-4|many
CASSRGPGSTEAFF
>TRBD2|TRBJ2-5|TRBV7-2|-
CASSLEKRGGVETQYF
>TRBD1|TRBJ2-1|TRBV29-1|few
CSVWTGGSNEQFF
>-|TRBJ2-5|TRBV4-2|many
CASSPGTLGRETQYF
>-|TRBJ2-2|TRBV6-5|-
CASSYSGGGDLTGELFF
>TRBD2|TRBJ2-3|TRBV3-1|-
CASSQDSRGGSDTQYF
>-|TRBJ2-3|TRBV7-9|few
CASSLALLRGHDTQYF
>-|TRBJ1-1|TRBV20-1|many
CSARTIRKTGVLDAFF
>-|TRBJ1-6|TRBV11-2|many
CASSFKVGSPLHF
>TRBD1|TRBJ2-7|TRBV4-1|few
CASTPGQNSYEQYF
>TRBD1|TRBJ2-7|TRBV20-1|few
CSAKWGQGPYEQYF
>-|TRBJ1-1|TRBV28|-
CASSLFGVETEAFF
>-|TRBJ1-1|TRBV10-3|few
CAISGGAEAFF
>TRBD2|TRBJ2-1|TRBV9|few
CASSVGGLLAGSRSYNEQFF
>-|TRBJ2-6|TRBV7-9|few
CASSPTEPISYSGANVLTF
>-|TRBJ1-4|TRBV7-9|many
CASSPGIYGAKLFF
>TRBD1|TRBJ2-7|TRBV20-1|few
CSVHVRGRSYEQYF
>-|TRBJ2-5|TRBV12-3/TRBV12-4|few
CASSPDSMYQETQYF
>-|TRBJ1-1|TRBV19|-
CASSDAGRHNTEAFF
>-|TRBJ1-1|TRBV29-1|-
CSVYLLGTEAFF
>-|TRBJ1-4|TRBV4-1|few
CASSQVFGLGEKLFF
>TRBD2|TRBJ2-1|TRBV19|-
CASSSSGVYNEQFF
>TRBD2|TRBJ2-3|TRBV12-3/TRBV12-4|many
CASSFSGGADTQYF
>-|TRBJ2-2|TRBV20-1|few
CSARERYTTGELFF
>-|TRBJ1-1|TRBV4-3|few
CASSQDGLGTEAFF
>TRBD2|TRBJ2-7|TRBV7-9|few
CASSLSTGTRAYEQYF
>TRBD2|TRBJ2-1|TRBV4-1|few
CASSHPAGVGDEQFF
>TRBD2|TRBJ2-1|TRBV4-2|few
CASSRLAGGINEQFF
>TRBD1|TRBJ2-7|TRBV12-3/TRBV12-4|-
CASSSGGTGIYEQYF
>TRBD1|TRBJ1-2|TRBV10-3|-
CAISGPGQHLANYGYTF
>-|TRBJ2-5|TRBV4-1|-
CASSPTYQETQYF
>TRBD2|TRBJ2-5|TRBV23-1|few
CGSGGETQYF
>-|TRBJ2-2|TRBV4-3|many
CASSQERWGTSAGELFF
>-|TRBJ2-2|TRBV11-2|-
CASSSRGAGELFF
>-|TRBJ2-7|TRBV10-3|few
CAITGGAEYEQYF
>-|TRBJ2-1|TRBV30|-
CAWSMGVEQFF
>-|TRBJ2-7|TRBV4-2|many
CASSQEPRSSYEQYF
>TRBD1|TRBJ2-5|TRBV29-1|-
CSVAQGARSDETQYF
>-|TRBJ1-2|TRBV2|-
CASSEKDRRGPANYGYTF
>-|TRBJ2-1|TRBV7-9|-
CASSYSGIRNEQFF
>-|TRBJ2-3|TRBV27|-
CASTRTLADTQYF
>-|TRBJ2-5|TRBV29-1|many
CSVDSQETQYF
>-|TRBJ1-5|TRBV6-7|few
CASSYPANNQPQHF
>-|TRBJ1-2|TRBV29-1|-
CSVGFPGDVIDGYTF
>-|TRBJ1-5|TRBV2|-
CASREDSHSNQPQHF
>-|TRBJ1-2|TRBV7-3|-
CASSLTGDIDYGYTF